A single sample is the source of the 13 T cell receptor beta chains below, sequenced in a study of human T cells and chemical hapten exposure. Each CDR3 protein gets one entry after TCRdb re-called the 5' RACE reads with MiXCR. The profile shows roughly 82,000 distinct CDR3 sequences, approximately 15% of them singletons. Total RNA extraction was carried out from unfractionated whole blood. All receptors derive from a female donor in good health.

This clonotype was counted between two and nine times. V and J are TRBV28 and TRBJ2-7; D not certain. CDR3 length: 15 residues. With 4 bases removed from V and 3 bases from J, the gap between germline ends came to 16 bases. The germline CDR1 and CDR2 sequences are MDHEN and SYDVKM. The DNA for the CDR3 is TGTGCCAGCAGTTCGTCCGGAGAAGCGCTCTACGAGCAGTACTTC. This codes for CASSSSGEALYEQYF.

The gene calls are TRBV11-2 and TRBJ1-2; D gene ambiguous. Trimming removed 5 bases at V and 8 bases at J, with 18 bases between. The germline gives CDR1 SGHAT, CDR2 FQNNGV. The CDR3 is 14 amino acids. The CDR3 DNA is TGTGCCAGCAGCCCACTTCGCCTACCGAACGGCTACACCTTC. Protein: CASSPLRLPNGYTF.

This clonotype was seen only a few times. The V and J genes are TRBV6-5 and TRBJ2-1, with 15 bases matching TRBD2. V gave up 6 bases and J gave up 8 bases; unmatched junction bases: 2. This CDR3 spans 14 amino acids. Germline V gives CDR1 MNHEY, CDR2 SVGAGI. The CDR3 coding sequence is TGTGCCAGCAGCCGGACTAGCGGGAGGGATGAGCAGTTCTTC. The encoded protein is CASSRTSGRDEQFF.

Comment on this clonotype: One junction end disagrees with the germline gene, perhaps due to a read error. This chain connects TRBV7-9 to TRBJ2-1; the D is unclear. The CDR3 sequence is 8 residues long. Germline lookup yields CDR1 SEHNR and CDR2 FQNEAQ (reference sequence). CDR3 sequence (DNA): TGTGCCAGCAGCTCGGTTGTTTTC. Protein: CASSSVVF.

This clonotype occurred a few times. The chain has TRBV20-1 and TRBJ1-5; no firm D call. CDR3 length: 12 residues. Germline assignment: CDR1 DFQATT and CDR2 SNEGSKA (reference sequence). Deletions cut 0 bases from V and 10 bases from J, with 10 bases between. The CDR3 coding sequence is TGCAGTGCTAGAGATGCCCAAGACCCCCAGCATTTT. Encoded protein: CSARDAQDPQHF.

This clonotype was recorded only once. One end of the junction is discordant with germline, which a read error may explain. This rearrangement joins TRBV6-1 to TRBJ2-7, with D unresolved. From germline, CDR1 is MNHNS and CDR2 SASEGT. This CDR3 contains 11 residues. Here the CDR3 reads CTSASAYEQYF. The CDR3 DNA follows: TGTACCAGCGCCTCCGCCTACGAGCAGTACTTC.

The gene calls are TRBV28 and TRBJ2-1; D is possibly TRBD1 (6 bases). Germline V lookup: CDR1 MDHEN, CDR2 SYDVKM. This CDR3 has 17 amino acids. Trimming removed 2 bases at V and 0 bases at J, with 14 bases between. CDR3: CASSLNYGGSSYNEQFF. Here the CDR3 DNA reads TGTGCCAGCAGTTTAAACTATGGGGGCAGCTCCTACAATGAGCAGTTCTTC.

In its sample, this clonotype was seen once. This chain connects TRBV20-1 to TRBJ1-3; the D gene is possibly TRBD1 (6 bases). The germline CDR1 and CDR2 sequences are DFQATT and SNEGSKA (reference sequence). The CDR3 sequence is 15 residues long. V shed 3 bases and J shed 3 bases, with 15 bases lying between them. The CDR3 region has the DNA TGCAGTGCTAGCGATACAGGGAATTGTGGAAACACCATATATTTT. Its protein is CSASDTGNCGNTIYF.

This clonotype was counted between two and nine times. V gene TRBV27 combines with J gene TRBJ2-2, with TRBD1 identical over 9 bases. Germline-derived CDR1 and CDR2 are MNHEY and SMNVEV (reference sequence). V was pared by 4 bases and J by 7 bases, with 4 bases of the junction left unmatched. The CDR3 sequence is 14 residues long. The CDR3 coding sequence is TGTGCCAGCAGTTACAGGGGGCAAGGCGGGGAGCTGTTTTTT. As protein: CASSYRGQGGELFF.

The genes are TRBV20-1 and TRBJ1-1; no firm D call. This CDR3 spans 14 amino acids. The V and J ends lost 0 bases and 4 bases respectively, with 12 bases between them. CDR1 is DFQATT, CDR2 SNEGSKA, per germline (reference sequence). CDR3 DNA: TGCAGTGCTAGAGATTCAGGTAGGGCCACTGAAGCTTTCTTT. It translates to CSARDSGRATEAFF.

Many counts were recorded for this clonotype. The gene calls are TRBV29-1 and TRBJ1-1; TRBD1 agrees at 7 bases. J gave up 7 bases and V 4 bases, and 6 bases lay outside the gene matches. Germline V lookup: CDR1 SQVTM, CDR2 ANQGSEA. There are 12 residues in the CDR3. The CDR3 region is CSVVGTAGEAFF. The CDR3 nucleotides are TGCAGCGTTGTAGGGACAGCCGGTGAAGCTTTCTTT.

This chain joins TRBV7-2 and TRBJ1-1, with 10 bases fitting TRBD1. The length of the CDR3 is 15 residues. Germline CDR1 is SGHTA and CDR2 is FQGNSA. Unmatched junction bases numbered 6, after V lost 2 bases and J lost 6 bases. This CDR3 reads CASSLTAGTGAEAFF. In DNA, the CDR3 is TGTGCCAGCAGCTTAACCGCCGGGACAGGGGCTGAAGCTTTCTTT.

The genes are TRBV6-1 and TRBJ1-2, with no clear D. The length of the CDR3 is 13 residues. Germline CDR1 MNHNS, CDR2 SASEGT. V shed 1 base and J shed 8 bases, with 11 bases lying between them. CDR3 bases: TGTGCCAGCAGTGAAGTTGGGGTTGAAGGCTACACCTTC. This translates into CASSEVGVEGYTF.